The T cell receptor (beta chain) described here comes from a study of T cell responses to AZD1222 COVID-19 vaccine. Clones were sequenced by immunoSEQ multiplex PCR, and TCRdb holds only the in-frame ones, with some missing. The sample carries under 150,000 clones, 80% to 95% recorded once. Study outcomes and limitations: At 160-218 and 743-854, vaccine-associated CD4 TCRs were dominant, and they spanned spike.

A remark on this clone: Its target is unknown.

This specimen was peripheral blood, taken 28 days after the second AZD1222 dose. The clonotype comes from an adult who received the AZD1222 COVID-19 vaccine.

The chain's CDR3 is CASSPDVGYQETQYF. CDR3 bases: TGCGCCAGCAGCCCAGATGTGGGGTACCAAGAGACCCAGTACTTC. The chain carries TRBV4-1 and TRBJ2-5; D gene ambiguous. CDR1 is MGHRA and CDR2 is YSYEKL in the germline V gene. The CDR3 totals 15 residues. The ends were cut back, 4 bases at V and 0 bases at J, with 12 bases in the middle.